The 22 T cell receptor beta chains below all came from one sample that was sequenced in a study of T cells expressing NK-cell markers. TCRdb re-called the 5' RACE reads and gives one entry per CDR3 protein, without DNA. The sample table sets out roughly 430,000 distinct CDR3 sequences. The sample comprised blood T cells: a sorted CD56 or NKG2C T cell subset, CD4+ or CD8+ T cells, or bulk PBMC T cells (not recorded which). The receptors originated from a woman between 18 and 75 years old in good health.

The rearrangement links TRBV7-3 to TRBJ2-5; TCRdb calls TRBD2, which cannot be checked without DNA. CDR3 length: 15 residues. Germline V CDR1 and CDR2: SGHTA, FQGTGA. The chain's CDR3 is CASSVSRDHRETQYF.

The rearrangement uses TRBV12-3 or TRBV12-4 and TRBJ2-5. The CDR3 contains 15 residues. CDR3 residues: CASSSDSRTQETQYF.

V gene TRBV6-2 or TRBV6-3 combines with J gene TRBJ2-1; the D gene TCRdb calls, TRBD2, cannot be checked with no DNA. Germline CDR1 reads MNHEY; CDR2 reads SVGEGT. The CDR3 length is 17 residues. CDR3 in amino acids: CASSYSKLAGPNNEQFF.

This sequence joins TRBV6-2 or TRBV6-3 and TRBJ1-5; no DNA is available, so the TRBD1 call from TCRdb remains unchecked. Germline values: CDR1 MNHEY, CDR2 SVGEGT. This CDR3 has 15 amino acids. CDR3 sequence reads: CASRQDVVSNQPQHF.

The CDR3 protein is CASSPPRGGPLDTQYF. The J gene is TRBJ2-3, the V gene TRBV27; TCRdb proposes TRBD2, but this gene call is untestable without DNA. The V gene's germline CDR1 is MNHEY and CDR2 SMNVEV (reference sequence). This CDR3 region has 16 residues.

CDR3 region: CASSPKQTGNYEQYF. The chain joins TRBV4-3 to TRBJ2-7; TCRdb's D gene call, TRBD1, goes unchecked for lack of DNA. The CDR3 spans 15 residues. In germline, CDR1 is LGHNA, CDR2 YSLEER.

The chain couples TRBV29-1 to TRBJ2-1; without DNA, the TCRdb call of TRBD2 cannot be checked. Per the germline V gene, CDR1 is SQVTM and CDR2 is ANQGSEA. This CDR3 has 15 amino acids. The CDR3 is CSGSPGTSGSNEQFF.

This chain uses TRBV11-2 with TRBJ2-7; there is no DNA to check the TCRdb D call of TRBD2. The CDR3 covers 14 residues. The germline V gene has CDR1 SGHAT and CDR2 FQNNGV. CDR3 in amino acids: CASNQRAGFYEQYF.

This rearrangement joins TRBV7-6 to TRBJ2-1; no DNA is available, so the TRBD2 call from TCRdb remains unchecked. Germline CDR1 reads SGHVS; CDR2 reads FNYEAQ. CDR3 length equals 15 residues. CDR3 protein: CASSFALAGGDEQFF.

This chain uses TRBV7-9 with TRBJ2-1. This CDR3 is 13 amino acids long. The V gene's germline CDR1 is SEHNR and CDR2 FQNEAQ (reference sequence). The CDR3 sequence is CAGETGYGNEQFF. The full variable domain, completed using reference TRBV7-9 and TRBJ2-1, is DTGVSQNPRHKITKRGQNVTFRCDPISEHNRLYWYRQTLGQGPEFLTYFQNEAQLEKSRLLSDRFSAERPKGSFSTLEIQRTEQGDSAMYLCAGETGYGNEQFFGPGTRLTVL.

V and J are TRBV7-9 and TRBJ1-2; TCRdb's D call of TRBD1 is untestable without DNA. Germline lookup yields CDR1 SEHNR and CDR2 FQNEAQ (reference sequence). This CDR3 is built from 16 residues. Here the CDR3 reads CASSLLTGGVDYGYTF.

This chain links TRBV12-3 or TRBV12-4 with TRBJ2-5; TCRdb gives TRBD1 as the D gene, but with no DNA this cannot be confirmed. This CDR3 has 16 amino acids. The CDR3 loop reads CASSLRTGGYQETQYF.

V usage is TRBV18 and J usage is TRBJ1-1; TCRdb reports TRBD1, a call that lacks DNA to check it against. The CDR3 extends over 14 amino acids. CDR1 is KGHSH and CDR2 is LQKENI in the germline V gene. The CDR3 sequence: CASSPQPGNTEAFF.

The CDR3 spells CASSSLQSSDPAEAFF. The genes are TRBV12-3 or TRBV12-4 and TRBJ1-1; without DNA, the TCRdb call of TRBD1 cannot be checked. The CDR3 spans 16 residues.

The chain recombines TRBV11-3 with TRBJ1-1; the D call of TRBD1 rests on TCRdb alone, since no DNA is present to check it. The CDR3 is 13 residues long. Germline CDR1 is SGHNT and CDR2 is YENEEA. The CDR3 sequence: CASSLAPGGEAFF. The whole variable domain, filled in from reference TRBV11-3 and TRBJ1-1, reads EAGVVQSPRYKIIEKKQPVAFWCNPISGHNTLYWYLQNLGQGPELLIRYENEEAVDDSQLPKDRFSAERLKGVDSTLKIQPAELGDSAVYLCASSLAPGGEAFFGQGTRLTVV.

The V gene is TRBV12-3 or TRBV12-4, the J gene TRBJ2-1; the TRBD1 assignment by TCRdb is unverifiable without DNA. The CDR3 runs 14 residues. Here the CDR3 reads CASSLRQQGGEQFF.

The rearrangement links TRBV20-1 to TRBJ1-5; checking the TCRdb D call of TRBD1 is not possible without DNA. This CDR3 region has 15 residues. In germline, CDR1 is DFQATT, CDR2 SNEGSKA (reference sequence). The CDR3 sequence is CSASEGANSYQPQHF.

V is TRBV15 and J is TRBJ2-4. Germline V CDR1 and CDR2: LNHNV, YYDKDF (reference sequence). This CDR3 is built from 16 residues. The CDR3 sequence: CATSSESALAKNIQYF. Full variable domain (rest looked up from reference TRBV15 and TRBJ2-4): DAMVIQNPRYQVTQFGKPVTLSCSQTLNHNVMYWYQQKSSQAPKLLFHYYDKDFNNEADTPDNFQSRRPNTSFCFLDIRSPGLGDTAMYLCATSSESALAKNIQYFGAGTRLSVL.

The CDR3 loop is CASSAYSGQGKETQYF. The chain employs TRBV12-3 or TRBV12-4 and TRBJ2-5; the TCRdb D gene call, TRBD1, has no DNA to confirm it. This CDR3 is built from 16 residues.

The rearrangement uses TRBV7-2 and TRBJ1-1; TCRdb indicates TRBD1, and absent DNA this call remains unverified. The germline V gene has CDR1 SGHTA and CDR2 FQGNSA. CDR3 size: 16 residues. The CDR3 loop reads CASSLGRQDRGTEAFF.

The V and J genes are TRBV27 and TRBJ2-5. The germline V gene has CDR1 MNHEY and CDR2 SMNVEV (reference sequence). The CDR3 covers 14 residues. CDR3 amino acids: CASSLTGLRVTQYF.

V and J are TRBV7-2 and TRBJ1-5; the D call of TRBD1 rests on TCRdb alone, since no DNA is present to check it. CDR3 length equals 15 residues. Germline loops: CDR1 SGHTA, CDR2 FQGNSA. Here the CDR3 reads CASSLAGGGNQPQHF.